The clone carrying this TCR beta chain showed up just once. CDR3 length: 17 residues. Trimming took off 4 bases at V and 4 bases at J, with 20 bases between the two ends. The germline V gene has CDR1 SGHDN and CDR2 FVKESK. The data belong to a study of blood T cell repertoires in COVID-19. On the study more broadly: Samples representing acute and convalescent COVID-19 were sourced from the United States, Italy and Spain. Sample material is recorded as cDNA or gDNA derived from T cells, B-cell-depleted T cells, or PBMCs.

Under the authors' procedure: Cell counts per sample came from amplifying reference gene primers. Assay: immunoSEQ multiplex PCR; the TCRdb copy retains only in-frame clones and omits some. The V and J calls and clone size come from that table; D and trimming were worked out from the DNA. The sample records over 150,000 clones, approximately 80% being singletons. This rearrangement joins TRBV14 to TRBJ2-1, with D perhaps matching TRBD2 (6 bases). This TCR derives from a woman aged 60-75 years with acute or convalescent COVID-19. Input material: peripheral blood. CDR3 amino acids: CASSRTEGGLRYNEQFF. CDR3 in DNA: TGTGCCAGCAGCCGCACTGAGGGAGGTCTCAGGTACAATGAGCAGTTCTTC.